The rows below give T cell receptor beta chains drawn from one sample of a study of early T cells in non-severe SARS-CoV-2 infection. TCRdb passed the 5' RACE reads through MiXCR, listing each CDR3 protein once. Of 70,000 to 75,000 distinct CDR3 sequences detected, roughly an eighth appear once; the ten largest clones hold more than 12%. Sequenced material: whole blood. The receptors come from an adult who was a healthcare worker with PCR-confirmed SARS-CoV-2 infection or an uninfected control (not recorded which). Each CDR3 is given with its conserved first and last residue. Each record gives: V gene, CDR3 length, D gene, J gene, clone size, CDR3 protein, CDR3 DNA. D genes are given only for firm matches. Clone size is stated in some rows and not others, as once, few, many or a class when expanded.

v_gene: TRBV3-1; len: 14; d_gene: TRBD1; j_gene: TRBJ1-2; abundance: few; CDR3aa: CASSQAQGWYGYTF; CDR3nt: TGTGCCAGCAGCCAAGCACAGGGGTGGTATGGCTACACCTTC
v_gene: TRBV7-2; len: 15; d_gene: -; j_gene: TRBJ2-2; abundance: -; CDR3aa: CASSLAPGQNGELFF; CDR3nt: TGTGCCAGCAGCTTAGCGCCAGGGCAAAACGGGGAGCTGTTTTTT
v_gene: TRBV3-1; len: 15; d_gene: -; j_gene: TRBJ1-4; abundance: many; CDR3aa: CASSQDAATNEKLFF; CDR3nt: TGTGCCAGCAGCCAAGATGCGGCAACTAATGAAAAACTGTTTTTT
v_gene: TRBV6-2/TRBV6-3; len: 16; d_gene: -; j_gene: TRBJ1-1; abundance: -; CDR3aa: CASTWGTWDPNTEAFF; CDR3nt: TGTGCCAGCACCTGGGGGACGTGGGATCCGAACACTGAAGCTTTCTTT
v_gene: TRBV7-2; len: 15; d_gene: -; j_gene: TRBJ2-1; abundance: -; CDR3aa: CASSLSSGQYNEQFF; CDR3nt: TGTGCCAGCAGCTTATCATCGGGGCAGTACAATGAGCAGTTCTTC
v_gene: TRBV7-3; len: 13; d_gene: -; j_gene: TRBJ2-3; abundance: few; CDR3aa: CASSSDPRDTQYF; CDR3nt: TGTGCCAGCAGCTCGGACCCCCGGGATACGCAGTATTTT
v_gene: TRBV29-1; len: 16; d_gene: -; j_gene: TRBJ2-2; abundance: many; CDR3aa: CSVEYAEGGGTGELFF; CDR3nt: TGCAGCGTTGAATACGCGGAAGGGGGAGGCACCGGGGAGCTGTTTTTT
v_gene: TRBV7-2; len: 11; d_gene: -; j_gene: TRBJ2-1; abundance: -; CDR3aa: CASSSLGGQFF; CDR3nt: TGTGCCAGCAGCTCACTTGGAGGCCAGTTCTTC
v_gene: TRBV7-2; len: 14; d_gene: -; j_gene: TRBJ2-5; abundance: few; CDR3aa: CASSDRFTGETQYF; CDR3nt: TGTGCCAGCAGCGACCGTTTTACCGGAGAGACCCAGTACTTC
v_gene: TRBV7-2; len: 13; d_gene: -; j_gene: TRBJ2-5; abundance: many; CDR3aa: CASSRAFQETQYF; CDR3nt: TGTGCCAGCAGCCGGGCCTTCCAAGAGACCCAGTACTTC
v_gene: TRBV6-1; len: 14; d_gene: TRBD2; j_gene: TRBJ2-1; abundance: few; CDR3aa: CASSELADYNEQFF; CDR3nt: TGTGCCAGCAGTGAACTAGCGGACTACAATGAGCAGTTCTTC
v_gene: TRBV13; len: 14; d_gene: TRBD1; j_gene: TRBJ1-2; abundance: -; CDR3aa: CASSRDRLWDGYTF; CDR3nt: TGTGCCAGCAGCCGGGACAGGCTCTGGGATGGCTACACCTTC
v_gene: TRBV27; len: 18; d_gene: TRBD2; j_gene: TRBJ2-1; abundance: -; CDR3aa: CASSPGLAGSSSYNEQFF; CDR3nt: TGTGCCAGCAGCCCGGGACTAGCGGGTTCAAGCTCCTACAATGAGCAGTTCTTC
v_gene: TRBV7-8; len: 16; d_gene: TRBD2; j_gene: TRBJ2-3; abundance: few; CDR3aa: CASSTGLAGTTDTQYF; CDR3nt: TGTGCCAGCAGCACGGGACTAGCGGGGACCACAGATACGCAGTATTTT
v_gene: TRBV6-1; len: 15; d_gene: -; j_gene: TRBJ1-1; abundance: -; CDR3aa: CASSEVGQWNTEAFF; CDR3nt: TGTGCCAGCAGTGAAGTGGGTCAGTGGAACACTGAAGCTTTCTTT
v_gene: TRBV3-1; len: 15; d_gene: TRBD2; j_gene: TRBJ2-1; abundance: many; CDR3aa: CASSQVTSGGAAQFF; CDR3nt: TGTGCCAGCAGCCAAGTTACTAGCGGGGGGGCGGCGCAGTTCTTC
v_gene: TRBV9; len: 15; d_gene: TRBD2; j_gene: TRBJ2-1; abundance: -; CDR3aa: CASSPSGGSYNEQFF; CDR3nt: TGTGCCAGCAGCCCCAGCGGGGGGTCCTACAATGAGCAGTTCTTC
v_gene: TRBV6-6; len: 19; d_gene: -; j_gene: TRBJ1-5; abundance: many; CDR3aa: CASSYSLGTYLDSNQPQHF; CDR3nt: TGTGCCAGCAGTTACTCTCTTGGGACGTATTTGGATAGCAATCAGCCCCAGCATTTT
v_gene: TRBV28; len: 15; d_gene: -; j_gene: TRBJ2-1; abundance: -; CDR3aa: CASSPQQSSYNEQFF; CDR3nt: TGTGCCAGCAGTCCTCAGCAAAGCTCCTACAATGAGCAGTTCTTC
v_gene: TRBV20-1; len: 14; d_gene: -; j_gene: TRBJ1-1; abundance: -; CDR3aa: CSASLWQQNTEAFF; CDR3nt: TGCAGTGCTAGCCTCTGGCAACAGAACACTGAAGCTTTCTTT
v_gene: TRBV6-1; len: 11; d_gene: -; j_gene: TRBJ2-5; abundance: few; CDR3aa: CASADSATQYF; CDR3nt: TGTGCCAGCGCAGATTCGGCGACCCAGTACTTC
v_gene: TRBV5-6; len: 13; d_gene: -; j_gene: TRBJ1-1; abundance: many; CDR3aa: CASSLISGTEAFF; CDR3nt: TGTGCCAGCAGCTTGATTTCGGGCACTGAAGCTTTCTTT
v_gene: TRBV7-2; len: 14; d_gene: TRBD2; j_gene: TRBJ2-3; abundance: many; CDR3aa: CASSVVAGPDTQYF; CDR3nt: TGTGCCAGCAGCGTAGTAGCGGGGCCAGATACGCAGTATTTT
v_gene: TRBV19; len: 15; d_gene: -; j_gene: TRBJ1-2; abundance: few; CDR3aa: CASSINHDSYYGYTF; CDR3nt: TGTGCCAGTAGTATAAACCATGACTCTTACTATGGCTACACCTTC
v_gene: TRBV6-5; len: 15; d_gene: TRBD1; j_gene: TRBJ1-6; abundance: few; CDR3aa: CASSHLTGSDSPLHF; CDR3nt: TGTGCCAGCAGTCACCTGACAGGGAGTGATTCACCCCTCCACTTT
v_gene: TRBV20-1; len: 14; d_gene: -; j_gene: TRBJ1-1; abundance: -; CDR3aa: CSARGGQRHYEAFF; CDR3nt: TGCAGTGCTAGGGGAGGACAGCGACACTACGAAGCTTTCTTT
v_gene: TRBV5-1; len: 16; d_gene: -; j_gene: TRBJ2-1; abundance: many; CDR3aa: CASSLLGAVPYNEQFF; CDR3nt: TGCGCCAGCAGCTTGTTAGGGGCGGTACCCTACAATGAGCAGTTCTTC
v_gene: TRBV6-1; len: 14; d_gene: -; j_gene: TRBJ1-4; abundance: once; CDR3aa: CASSQGSNNEKLFF; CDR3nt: TGTGCCAGCAGTCAGGGATCCAACAATGAAAAACTGTTTTTT
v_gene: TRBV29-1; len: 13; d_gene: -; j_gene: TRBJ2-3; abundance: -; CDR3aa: CSVEMVVTDTQYF; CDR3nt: TGCAGCGTTGAAATGGTAGTCACAGATACGCAGTATTTT
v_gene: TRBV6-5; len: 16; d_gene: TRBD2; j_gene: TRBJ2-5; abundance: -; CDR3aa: CASSYSPGLAGETQYF; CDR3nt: TGTGCCAGCAGTTACTCTCCGGGACTAGCAGGGGAGACCCAGTACTTC
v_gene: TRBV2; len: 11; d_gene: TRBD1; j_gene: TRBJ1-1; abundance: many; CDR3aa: CASSIDRGAFF; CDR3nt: TGTGCCAGCAGTATAGACAGGGGCGCTTTCTTT
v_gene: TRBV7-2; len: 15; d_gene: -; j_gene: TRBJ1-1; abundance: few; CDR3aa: CASSLVLGGRTEAFF; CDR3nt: TGTGCCAGCAGCTTAGTGTTGGGGGGCCGCACTGAAGCTTTCTTT
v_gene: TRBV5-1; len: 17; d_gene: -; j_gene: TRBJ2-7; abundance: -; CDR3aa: CASSLAGLPEKSGEQYF; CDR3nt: TGCGCCAGCAGCTTGGCCGGGCTGCCCGAGAAGTCAGGAGAGCAGTACTTC
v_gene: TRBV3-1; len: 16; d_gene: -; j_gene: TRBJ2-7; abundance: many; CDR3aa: CASSQDIGNSNYEQYF; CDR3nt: TGTGCCAGCAGCCAAGATATAGGGAACAGCAACTACGAGCAGTACTTC
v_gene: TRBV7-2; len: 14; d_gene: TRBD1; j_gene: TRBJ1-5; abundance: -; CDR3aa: CASSLFRGQQPQHF; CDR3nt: TGTGCCAGCAGCTTATTCAGGGGGCAGCAGCCCCAGCATTTT
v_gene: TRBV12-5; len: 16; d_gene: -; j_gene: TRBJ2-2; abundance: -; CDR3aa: CASGKSDTANTGELFF; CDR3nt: TGTGCTAGTGGCAAGTCAGATACTGCGAACACCGGGGAGCTGTTTTTT
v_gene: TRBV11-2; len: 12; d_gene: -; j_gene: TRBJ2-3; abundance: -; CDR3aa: CASSSPADTQYF; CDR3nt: TGTGCCAGCAGCTCCCCCGCAGATACGCAGTATTTT
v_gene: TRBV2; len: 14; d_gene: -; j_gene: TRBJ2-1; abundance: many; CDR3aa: CASSAPRIAAEQFF; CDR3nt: TGTGCCAGCAGTGCTCCTAGGATTGCAGCTGAGCAGTTCTTC
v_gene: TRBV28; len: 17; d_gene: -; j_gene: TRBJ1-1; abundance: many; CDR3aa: CASSSPGSFGSYTEAFF; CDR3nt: TGTGCCAGCAGTTCCCCAGGGTCTTTCGGCTCGTACACTGAAGCTTTCTTT
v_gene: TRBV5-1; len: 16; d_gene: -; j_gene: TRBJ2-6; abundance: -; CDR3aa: CASSLEGYAGANVLTF; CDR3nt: TGCGCCAGCAGCTTGGAGGGGTATGCTGGGGCCAACGTCCTGACTTTC
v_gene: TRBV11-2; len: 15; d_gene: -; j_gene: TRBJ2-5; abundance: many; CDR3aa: CASSFRGGSSETQYF; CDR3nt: TGTGCCAGCAGCTTCAGGGGGGGCAGTTCAGAGACCCAGTACTTC
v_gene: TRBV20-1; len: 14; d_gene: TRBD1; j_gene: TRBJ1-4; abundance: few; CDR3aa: CSARNNRGDEKLFF; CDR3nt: TGCAGTGCTAGAAATAACAGGGGAGATGAAAAACTGTTTTTT
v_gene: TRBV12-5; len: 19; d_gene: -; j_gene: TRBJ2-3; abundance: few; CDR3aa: CASGLVLRFSGTSTDTQYF; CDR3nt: TGTGCTAGTGGTTTGGTCCTGAGGTTTAGCGGAACTAGCACAGATACGCAGTATTTT
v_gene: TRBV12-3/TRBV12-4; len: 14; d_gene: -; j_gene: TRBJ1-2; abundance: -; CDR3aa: CASSLAVVYYGYTF; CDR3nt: TGTGCCAGCAGTTTAGCGGTAGTGTACTATGGCTACACCTTC
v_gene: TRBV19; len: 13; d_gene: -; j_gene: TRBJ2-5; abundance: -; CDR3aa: CASSTRGQETQYF; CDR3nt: TGTGCCAGTAGTACTAGGGGCCAAGAGACCCAGTACTTC
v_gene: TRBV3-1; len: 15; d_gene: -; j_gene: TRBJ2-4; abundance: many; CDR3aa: CASSRGDLAKNIQYF; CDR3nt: TGTGCCAGCAGCCGCGGGGACTTAGCCAAAAACATTCAGTACTTC
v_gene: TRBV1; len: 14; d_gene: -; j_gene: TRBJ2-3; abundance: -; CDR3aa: CTSSQVPDPGAQYF; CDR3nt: TGCACCAGCAGCCAAGTACCCGACCCGGGGGCGCAGTATTTT
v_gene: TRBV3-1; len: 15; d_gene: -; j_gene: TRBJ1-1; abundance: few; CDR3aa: CASRPTQIKNTEAFF; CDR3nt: TGTGCCAGCAGACCAACTCAGATTAAAAACACTGAAGCTTTCTTT
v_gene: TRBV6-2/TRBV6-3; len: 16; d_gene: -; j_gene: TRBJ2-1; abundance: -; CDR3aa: CASSYSAGGFPNEQFF; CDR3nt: TGTGCCAGCAGTTACTCAGCCGGGGGCTTTCCCAATGAGCAGTTCTTC
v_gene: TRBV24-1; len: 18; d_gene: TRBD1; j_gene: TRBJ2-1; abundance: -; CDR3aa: CATSDPRGRTGGLVVQFF; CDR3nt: TGTGCCACCAGTGATCCGCGGGGGAGGACAGGGGGCTTGGTTGTGCAGTTCTTC
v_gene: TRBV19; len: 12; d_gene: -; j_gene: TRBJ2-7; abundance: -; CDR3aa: CASSQDLGEQYF; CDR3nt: TGTGCCAGTAGCCAGGACCTGGGGGAGCAGTACTTC
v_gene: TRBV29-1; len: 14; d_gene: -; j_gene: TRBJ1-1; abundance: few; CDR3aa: CSVASLEMNTEAFF; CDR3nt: TGCAGCGTCGCCAGCTTGGAGATGAACACTGAAGCTTTCTTT
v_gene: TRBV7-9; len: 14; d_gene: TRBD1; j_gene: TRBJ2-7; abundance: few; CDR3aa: CASSPGQGYYEQYF; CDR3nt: TGTGCCAGCAGCCCCGGACAGGGGTACTACGAGCAGTACTTC
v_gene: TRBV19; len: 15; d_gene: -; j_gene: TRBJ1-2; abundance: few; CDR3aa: CATRGGVPANYGYTF; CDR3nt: TGTGCCACCCGAGGGGGGGTACCAGCTAACTATGGCTACACCTTC
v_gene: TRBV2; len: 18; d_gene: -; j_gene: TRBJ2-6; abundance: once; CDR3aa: CASSGYQAPISGANVLTF; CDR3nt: TGTGCCAGCAGTGGTTACCAGGCGCCTATCTCTGGGGCCAACGTCCTGACTTTC
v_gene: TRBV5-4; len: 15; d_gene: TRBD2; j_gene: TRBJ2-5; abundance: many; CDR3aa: CASSFIAGGQETQYF; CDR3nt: TGTGCCAGCAGCTTTATCGCGGGGGGGCAAGAGACCCAGTACTTC
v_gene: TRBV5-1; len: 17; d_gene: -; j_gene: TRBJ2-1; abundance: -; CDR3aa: CASTGAQAPKSYNEQFF; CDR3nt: TGCGCCAGCACCGGGGCCCAAGCCCCCAAATCATACAATGAGCAGTTCTTC
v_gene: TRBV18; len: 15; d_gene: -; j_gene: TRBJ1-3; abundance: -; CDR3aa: CASSSRTNSGNTIYF; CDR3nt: TGTGCCAGCTCATCTCGGACGAATTCTGGAAACACCATATATTTT